This TCR beta chain was sequenced in a study of blood T cell repertoires in COVID-19 (dated by TCRdb to about 2020). In terms of the full investigation: The collaborator samples originated in the United States, Italy and Spain and spanned the acute and convalescent phases of COVID-19. The prospective study material was composed of cDNA or gDNA derived from T cells, B-cell-depleted T cells, or PBMCs. The dataset comprised deeply sampled blood TCRbeta repertoires from subjects exposed to, actively infected with, or recovered from COVID-19. The repertoires were made available in a free public database intended to serve as a resource for research on the immune response to SARS-CoV-2. Samples came from the ongoing ImmuneRACE study (first 160 participants) plus 1,254 subjects from 6 global collaborators. Nearly every sample came with metadata listing a de-identified subject ID, COVID-19 status, age in years and sex. HLA class I and class II types, where available, came from metadata supplied by the sample provider rather than from assay-based typing. Overall study results and their limits: The quantity of clinical and demographic metadata differed by source and by participant and was supplied without curation.

In regard to this clone: Its antigen is currently not known. No quality values exist for individual bases; no much larger clone is one base distant. Other DNA sequences in this sample translate to the same CDR3.

The CDR3 runs 15 amino acids, cysteine and phenylalanine included. The kept DNA is CDR3 alone, 45 bases in frame from the first base. At the junction V is shortened by 1 base and J by 0 bases; bases outside the gene matches: 1. From a lookup of the germline V gene, CDR1 and CDR2 are SGHTA and FQGNSA. The immunoSEQ Assay, a bias-controlled multiplex PCR, was used to amplify TCRbeta CDR3 regions from genomic DNA. Per the original workflow: Within the assay, amplification of reference gene primers was used to estimate how many nucleated cells each sample contained. Sequence reads were collapsed and filtered to measure the absolute abundance of every unique TCRbeta CDR3 rearrangement. For each sample, productive Simpson clonality was calculated by taking the square root of Simpson's diversity index across productive rearrangements. TCRdb mirrors the immuneACCESS table, restricted to in-frame sequences. Some clones are absent from its copies; in checked studies, under half trace to an unresolved V gene, and the reason for the others is unknown. The V and J calls and the clone size are those of that table, but D and trimming were determined from the DNA. For this sample there are about 670,000 clones; 70% to 90% appear just once. The top ten hold more than 0.25% of the sample.

Whole blood was collected in K2EDTA tubes by collaborating institutions according to the institutions' own protocols. For TCRbeta analysis, collaborators shipped samples as frozen whole blood, isolated PBMCs, or DNA extracted from either of those sample types. The chain joins TRBV7-2 to TRBJ2-3; 7 of the junction bases match TRBD2. The sequenced material came from peripheral blood. This sequence was found in a woman aged 18-29 years with acute or convalescent COVID-19. This receptor carries the CDR3 CASSLERGSTDTQYF. The DNA sequence is TGTGCCAGCAGCTTAGAGCGGGGTAGCACAGATACGCAGTATTTT.